The text below deals with one T cell receptor beta chain. Its cognate antigen is unknown. The library labeled individual cDNA molecules by adding unique molecular identifiers to them. Original processing methods: Across samples, TCR counts had a median of around 100,000 and ranged from roughly 23,224 to 700,000. One entry per CDR3 protein, called by TCRdb with MiXCR from the RACE reads. TCRdb, rather than the study authors, made the V and J calls. The repertoire holds 70,000 to 85,000 distinct CDR3 sequences, 7% to 9% seen once, with approximately 1.5% in the top ten. The data were taken from a study of human T cells and chemical hapten exposure. Regarding the study as a whole: TCRs above 1 in 1000 frequency did not change with DPC sensitization.

The CDR3 runs 14 residues. Germline lookup yields CDR1 MNHNS and CDR2 SASEGT. The germline V and J ends were trimmed by 4 bases and 2 bases, with 11 bases remaining between them. Time point of the sample: healthy volunteer bleed at 6 weeks. Someone pulled total RNA out of unfractionated whole blood. The receptor comes from a male donor in good health. Some clones in this sample may be carry-over from other donors' samples. Sample: whole blood. This chain uses TRBV6-1 with TRBJ1-1; a possible D gene is TRBD1 (6 bases). The CDR3 coding sequence is TGTGCCAGCAGTGCTACAGGGTCCAACACTGAAGCTTTCTTT. Translating gives CASSATGSNTEAFF.